Below are 25 T cell receptor beta chains sequenced from a single sample in a study of T-cell memory formation after mild COVID-19. TCRdb used MiXCR to reprocess the 5' RACE reads, holding one entry per CDR3 protein. The sample yields about 340,000 distinct CDR3 sequences, under 25% seen once. The specimen was PBMCs or a T cell subset sorted from them (not recorded which). All receptors derive from a man between 18 and 29 years old who had mild COVID-19 (a few samples of this study predate the infection). Cell type and time point are not known.

The chain carries TRBV6-5 and TRBJ2-2, with TRBD2 identical over 7 bases. CDR1 MNHEY and CDR2 SVGAGI come from the germline V gene. The CDR3 length is 16 residues. V gave up 10 bases and J gave up 0 bases; unmatched junction bases: 11. The CDR3 sequence is CATFWGEGSNTGELFF. The CDR3 DNA follows: TGTGCCACTTTTTGGGGGGAGGGTTCGAACACCGGGGAGCTGTTTTTT.

This rearrangement joins TRBV19 to TRBJ2-7; D might be TRBD2 (6 bases). The V end lost 8 bases, the J end lost 0 bases, and 14 bases lay between the germline ends. The length of the CDR3 is 14 residues. CDR1 and CDR2 from the germline V gene are LNHDA and SQIVND (reference sequence). CDR3 residues: CASGSDGSSYEQYF. The CDR3 nucleotides read TGTGCCAGTGGGTCGGACGGGAGCTCCTACGAGCAGTACTTC.

This clonotype was counted only a few times. This chain uses TRBV27 with TRBJ2-5; D is perhaps TRBD1 (6 bases). Germline values: CDR1 MNHEY, CDR2 SMNVEV (reference sequence). The CDR3 runs to 14 residues. Trimming removed 5 bases at V and 5 bases at J, with 15 bases between. CDR3 sequence (DNA): TGTGCCAGCAGTCCAAATACAGGGCCCGAGACCCAGTACTTC. Its translation: CASSPNTGPETQYF.

This chain uses TRBV7-2 with TRBJ2-5; TRBD2 matches 12 bases. The V and J ends lost 1 base and 7 bases, in that order; junction bases with no gene match: 7. The CDR3 has 16 amino acids. Germline values: CDR1 SGHTA, CDR2 FQGNSA. The CDR3 DNA reads as TGTGCCAGCAGCTTAGGCGCTAGCGGGGGGGGCGGGACCCAGTACTTC. Translated, it gives CASSLGASGGGGTQYF.

This clonotype was detected a few times. The chain recombines TRBV5-5 with TRBJ1-5, with D possibly TRBD1 on 5 matching bases. This CDR3 spans 15 amino acids. Germline-derived CDR1 and CDR2 are SGHKS and YYEKEE (reference sequence). Trimming took off 0 bases at V and 0 bases at J, with 7 bases between the two ends. DNA of the CDR3: TGTGCCAGCAGCTTGGGAGGGGTTAGCAATCAGCCCCAGCATTTT. Its translation: CASSLGGVSNQPQHF.

The sample holds a few counts of this clonotype. This chain connects TRBV18 to TRBJ2-1; D gene unclear. Germline CDR1 is KGHSH and CDR2 is LQKENI. Trimming shortened V by 5 bases and J by 9 bases, and 11 bases separated the two germline ends. The CDR3 loop spans 12 amino acids. This CDR3 is CASSSSDSEQFF. As DNA, the CDR3 is TGTGCCAGCTCATCGTCTGATAGTGAGCAGTTCTTC.

This clonotype was detected only a few times. The V gene is TRBV28, the J gene TRBJ2-1; D unresolved. V dropped 10 bases and J dropped 8 bases, with 18 bases sitting between them. Germline assignment: CDR1 MDHEN and CDR2 SYDVKM. This CDR3 is built from 13 residues. This CDR3 reads CATRAGFRDEQFF. The CDR3 nucleotides read TGTGCCACCCGGGCCGGGTTCCGGGATGAGCAGTTCTTC.

This clonotype has more than one count but fewer than ten. The rearrangement links TRBV2 to TRBJ1-1; TRBD1 might be the D (6 bases). The CDR3 extends over 14 amino acids. Germline V gives CDR1 SNHLY, CDR2 FYNNEI. Trimming stripped 6 bases from V and 1 base from J, with 12 bases between. The CDR3 here is CASSKQGENTEAFF. The CDR3 bases are TGTGCCAGCAGCAAACAGGGCGAGAACACTGAAGCTTTCTTT.

The chain joins TRBV28 to TRBJ2-1, with a weak D call TRBD2 (6 bases). This CDR3 comprises 14 residues. Germline lookup yields CDR1 MDHEN and CDR2 SYDVKM. V gave up 1 base and J gave up 9 bases, with 13 bases separating them. The CDR3 loop is CASSLSGVGTEQFF. The CDR3 bases are TGTGCCAGCAGTTTATCGGGGGTCGGGACTGAGCAGTTCTTC.

The genes are TRBV7-2 and TRBJ1-1; D remains unclear. The CDR3 extends over 13 amino acids. Trimming cost V 2 bases and J 11 bases, with 15 bases left between them. CDR1 and CDR2 (germline): SGHTA, FQGNSA. The CDR3 coding sequence is TGTGCCAGCAGCTTAAGTTTAGCGAGGGTCGCTTTCTTT. The encoded protein is CASSLSLARVAFF.

The J gene is TRBJ2-1, the V gene TRBV15, with D perhaps being TRBD1 or TRBD2 (5 bases each). Between the trimmed V and J ends, which lost 1 base and 1 base, there was a span of 8 bases. This CDR3 has 15 amino acids. The germline V gene has CDR1 LNHNV and CDR2 YYDKDF (reference sequence). CDR3 coding DNA: TGTGCCACCAGCAGAGGAGGGGCGTCCTACAATGAGCAGTTCTTC. Translation gives CATSRGGASYNEQFF.

Written as DNA, the CDR3 is TGTGCCAGCATTCGGGACAGGGGAAATTCACCCCTCCACTTT. Amino acid sequence: CASIRDRGNSPLHF. This sequence joins TRBV12-3 or TRBV12-4 and TRBJ1-6; 10 bases align to TRBD1. The CDR3 spans 14 residues. With V trimmed by 7 bases and J by 7 bases, 4 bases remained unmatched.

This clonotype has more than one count but fewer than ten. The chain employs TRBV12-3 or TRBV12-4 and TRBJ2-5, with a weak D call TRBD2 (5 bases). The CDR3 has 14 residues. Trimming pared 0 bases from V and 5 bases from J, leaving 10 bases between. CDR3 protein: CASSLAPGEETQYF. The DNA for the CDR3 is TGTGCCAGCAGTTTAGCGCCTGGGGAGGAGACCCAGTACTTC.

This chain uses TRBV20-1 with TRBJ2-5; a possible D gene is TRBD1 (6 bases). Per the germline V gene, CDR1 is DFQATT and CDR2 is SNEGSKA (reference sequence). The CDR3 is made up of 12 amino acids. With 4 bases removed from V and 3 bases from J, the gap between germline ends came to 9 bases. The CDR3 spells CSAMGHEETQYF. The CDR3 DNA reads as TGCAGTGCTATGGGACACGAAGAGACCCAGTACTTC.

The chain couples TRBV29-1 to TRBJ2-7; D may match TRBD1 or TRBD2 (5 bases each). The CDR3 length is 14 residues. Germline V gene lookup returns CDR1 SQVTM and CDR2 ANQGSEA. V lost 0 bases and J 6 bases, leaving 15 bases between the germline ends. The CDR3 here is CSVEDIRAGTEQYF. CDR3 DNA: TGCAGCGTTGAAGATATTAGGGCAGGGACCGAGCAGTACTTC.

This clonotype was seen more than once but under ten times. This chain connects TRBV6-6 to TRBJ2-4; D possibly matches TRBD1 or TRBD2 (6 bases each). V shed 7 bases and J shed 1 base, with 17 bases lying between them. The germline V gene has CDR1 MNHNY and CDR2 SVGAGI (reference sequence). The CDR3 spans 16 residues. CDR3 DNA: TGTGCCAGCATCCTCGGAGGGGGAATGGCCAAAAACATTCAGTACTTC. Translated, it gives CASILGGGMAKNIQYF.

J is TRBJ2-1 and V is TRBV3-1; a possible D gene is TRBD2 (5 bases). Trimming removed 3 bases from V and 3 bases from J, with 9 bases in between. CDR1 is LGHDT, CDR2 YNNKEL, per germline (reference sequence). This CDR3 comprises 14 residues. The CDR3 DNA follows: TGTGCCAGCAGCCAGCGGCGGGTCTACAATGAGCAGTTCTTC. This sequence encodes CASSQRRVYNEQFF.

The chain carries TRBV6-5 and TRBJ2-2; 7 nucleotides line up with TRBD1. This CDR3 comprises 15 residues. V trimming: 6 bases; J trimming: 1 base; junction bases outside the gene matches: 5. CDR1 is MNHEY and CDR2 is SVGAGI in the germline V gene. CDR3 in amino acids: CASRPQGWNTGELFF. The CDR3 nucleotides read TGTGCCAGCAGACCACAGGGGTGGAACACCGGGGAGCTGTTTTTT.

To note about this clonotype: The CDR3 carries no conserved terminal phenylalanine or tryptophan, so it likely arises from a read error. The chain employs TRBV12-3 or TRBV12-4 and TRBJ2-7, with D perhaps TRBD2 (6 bases). The CDR3 has 13 residues. Between the trimmed V and J ends, which lost 6 bases and 6 bases, there was a span of 15 bases. The CDR3 region has the DNA TGTGCCAGCAGCCTAGCGTCGGTGTTCGAGCAGTACTTA. It yields the protein CASSLASVFEQYL.

This clonotype has a handful of counts. The chain couples TRBV19 to TRBJ2-7, with 9 bases lining up with TRBD1. V dropped 8 bases and J dropped 5; count of bases not matched to a gene: 4. This CDR3 spans 12 amino acids. The V gene's germline CDR1 is LNHDA and CDR2 SQIVND (reference sequence). The CDR3 region is CASRQGDNEQYF. The DNA for the CDR3 is TGTGCCAGTCGACAGGGGGACAACGAGCAGTACTTC.

The chain uses TRBV10-3 and TRBJ1-5; D is undetermined. Germline values: CDR1 ENHRY, CDR2 SYGVKD. The CDR3 has 11 residues. The ends were cut back, 11 bases at V and 5 bases at J, with 10 bases in the middle. The CDR3 protein is CAATLDQPQHF. DNA for the CDR3: TGTGCCGCAACACTGGATCAGCCCCAGCATTTT.

This clonotype was seen more than once but under ten times. This chain connects TRBV2 to TRBJ2-3, with TRBD2 matching over 13 bases. The CDR3 consists of 16 residues. Germline trimming cut 4 bases from V and 4 bases from J; bases unmatched to any gene: 5. Germline-derived CDR1 and CDR2 are SNHLY and FYNNEI. The CDR3 sequence is CASSVGTSGAADTQYF. CDR3 nucleotide sequence: TGTGCCAGCAGTGTCGGGACTAGCGGGGCTGCAGATACGCAGTATTTT.

This clonotype was detected a few times. The chain uses TRBV5-5 and TRBJ1-5; D perhaps matches TRBD1 (6 bases). The CDR3 length is 15 residues. V was cut by 2 bases and J by 8 bases, with 17 bases left in between. The V gene's germline CDR1 is SGHKS and CDR2 YYEKEE (reference sequence). CDR3 coding DNA: TGTGCCAGCAGCTTCTCCGGGGGGCGCAGGGAGCCCCAGCATTTT. This gives the protein CASSFSGGRREPQHF.

CDR3 in DNA: TGTGCCAGCACCTCGACAGGGAAGGCTTTCTTT. Translated: CASTSTGKAFF. This chain uses TRBV7-4 with TRBJ1-1, with 7 bases identical to TRBD1. The CDR3 covers 11 residues. V was pared by 7 bases and J by 11 bases, with 7 bases of the junction left unmatched. Germline V gives CDR1 SGHVT, CDR2 SQSDAQ.

This clonotype was found a few times. The chain uses TRBV12-3 or TRBV12-4 and TRBJ1-3, with no clear D. Trimming shortened V by 7 bases and J by 1 base, and 11 bases separated the two germline ends. This CDR3 contains 14 residues. CDR3 loop: CASNFGHSGNTIYF. The CDR3 region has the DNA TGTGCCAGCAACTTCGGGCATTCTGGAAACACCATATATTTT.